The rows below give T cell receptor beta chains drawn from one sample of a study of T-cell reconstitution after alpha-beta-depleted transplantation in children. A single record per CDR3 protein comes from TCRdb applying MiXCR to the PCR reads. The sample records approximately 170,000 distinct CDR3 sequences, 11% being singletons. This specimen was PBMCs, taken before TCRalphabeta/CD19-depleted stem cell transplant. The source of these receptors is a boy younger than 10 with acute myeloid leukemia, due to receive a stem cell transplant. The CDR3 runs from the conserved cysteine through the conserved F or W. D genes are given only for firm matches. A row's size may be missing; if present it is once, few, many or a size class.

TRBJ2-5 | TRBV29-1 | TRBD2 | many | CSVAARGLAGAETQYF | TGCAGCGTGGCCGCTCGTGGTCTAGCGGGAGCGGAGACCCAGTACTTC
TRBJ1-5 | TRBV7-9 | NA | many | CASSFGGINQPQHF | TGTGCCAGCAGTTTCGGGGGGATCAATCAGCCCCAGCATTTT
TRBJ1-2 | TRBV20-1 | TRBD1 | NA | CSAELTGGDYGYTF | TGCAGTGCGGAACTGACAGGGGGTGACTATGGCTACACCTTC
TRBJ1-2 | TRBV27 | NA | many | CASSLRLRYGYTF | TGTGCCAGCAGTTTACGGCTTCGCTATGGCTACACCTTC
TRBJ2-7 | TRBV5-1 | NA | many | CASSLGDSTYEQYF | TGCGCCAGCAGCTTGGGAGACAGCACCTACGAGCAGTACTTC
TRBJ2-6 | TRBV19 | NA | NA | CASLLRSGANVLTF | TGTGCCAGTCTTCTCAGGAGCGGGGCCAACGTCCTGACTTTC
TRBJ2-2 | TRBV6-5 | NA | many | CASSPGPTSTGELFF | TGTGCCAGCAGCCCGGGACCGACGTCGACTGGGGAGCTGTTTTTT
TRBJ2-7 | TRBV7-3 | NA | many | CASSLGTTSEQYF | TGTGCCAGCAGCTTAGGGACAACTAGCGAGCAGTACTTC
TRBJ1-5 | TRBV7-9 | NA | many | CASSARQHSNQPQHF | TGTGCCAGCAGCGCTCGACAACATAGCAATCAGCCCCAGCATTTT
TRBJ2-4 | TRBV5-1 | TRBD2 | many | CASSISAGTTNIQYF | TGCGCCAGCAGCATCTCGGCCGGGACTACCAACATTCAGTACTTC
TRBJ2-7 | TRBV29-1 | NA | many | CSVEQQEPYGQYF | TGCAGCGTTGAGCAACAGGAACCCTACGGTCAGTACTTC
TRBJ2-2 | TRBV28 | TRBD2 | many | CASSRWTSGSAGELFF | TGTGCCAGCAGCCGCTGGACTAGCGGGAGTGCCGGGGAGCTGTTTTTT
TRBJ2-3 | TRBV6-4 | TRBD2 | many | CASSEGLAGGPDTQYF | TGTGCCAGCAGTGAGGGACTAGCGGGGGGGCCAGATACGCAGTATTTT
TRBJ1-6 | TRBV20-1 | NA | many | CSAKVEPVYNSPLHF | TGCAGTGCTAAAGTAGAGCCAGTCTATAATTCACCCCTCCACTTT
TRBJ1-4 | TRBV20-1 | NA | many | CSARRTANEKLFF | TGCAGTGCTAGAAGGACAGCTAATGAAAAACTGTTTTTT
TRBJ1-2 | TRBV10-3 | NA | many | CAISESTADFNYGYTF | TGTGCCATCAGTGAGTCGACGGCAGATTTTAACTATGGCTACACCTTC
TRBJ2-5 | TRBV5-1 | NA | many | CASSLEARSVRETQYF | TGCGCCAGCAGCTTGGAGGCGCGGAGCGTTCGGGAGACCCAGTACTTC
TRBJ1-1 | TRBV3-1 | NA | many | CASSQPGRVYTEAFF | TGTGCCAGCAGCCAACCCGGGAGAGTCTACACTGAAGCTTTCTTT
TRBJ2-1 | TRBV5-1 | NA | many | CASSLGGPEQFF | TGCGCCAGCAGCTTGGGGGGTCCCGAGCAGTTCTTC
TRBJ2-3 | TRBV7-9 | NA | many | CASSLPYVGDRTDTQYF | TGTGCCAGCAGCTTACCCTACGTGGGCGACCGCACAGATACGCAGTATTTT
TRBJ2-3 | TRBV20-1 | NA | many | CSATDVRATQYF | TGCAGTGCTACAGACGTACGGGCTACGCAGTATTTT
TRBJ1-2 | TRBV20-1 | NA | many | CSARVEGNYGYTF | TGCAGTGCTAGAGTGGAGGGGAACTATGGCTACACCTTC
TRBJ1-4 | TRBV20-1 | NA | many | CSARDAGAYEKLFF | TGCAGTGCTAGAGATGCGGGGGCGTACGAAAAACTGTTTTTT
TRBJ1-1 | TRBV5-1 | NA | many | CASSLGGRTEAFF | TGTGCCAGCAGCTTAGGGGGGAGGACTGAAGCTTTCTTT
TRBJ1-6 | TRBV6-1 | TRBD1 | many | CASEIDRGYNSPLHF | TGTGCCAGCGAAATTGACAGGGGGTATAATTCACCCCTCCACTTT
TRBJ2-5 | TRBV24-1 | NA | NA | CATSDSKQGSGETQYF | TGTGCCACCAGTGATTCGAAACAGGGTAGTGGAGAGACCCAGTACTTC
TRBJ1-1 | TRBV29-1 | TRBD1 | NA | CSVEGQLNTEAFF | TGCAGCGTTGAGGGACAGTTGAACACTGAAGCTTTCTTT
TRBJ1-2 | TRBV28 | TRBD1 | many | CASSGGGTGSYGYTF | TGTGCCAGCAGTGGGGGCGGGACAGGGTCCTATGGCTACACCTTC
TRBJ2-5 | TRBV5-1 | NA | many | CASSLGRQLGGQETQYF | TGCGCCAGCAGCTTGGGGCGACAACTTGGGGGCCAAGAGACCCAGTACTTC
TRBJ1-5 | TRBV20-1 | NA | many | CSAKELRGSDQPQHF | TGCAGTGCTAAGGAATTGCGGGGCTCCGATCAGCCCCAGCATTTT
TRBJ2-3 | TRBV9 | NA | NA | CASSFGRAASTVTQYF | TGTGCCAGCAGCTTTGGGCGGGCAGCTAGCACGGTTACGCAGTATTTT
TRBJ1-2 | TRBV6-1 | NA | NA | CASSASQNYGYTF | TGTGCCAGCAGTGCCAGTCAGAACTATGGCTACACCTTC
TRBJ1-2 | TRBV10-3 | NA | many | CAISESGNYGYTF | TGTGCCATCAGTGAGTCCGGGAACTATGGCTACACCTTC
TRBJ1-5 | TRBV2 | NA | many | CASSVDNEWPQHF | TGTGCCAGCAGCGTTGATAATGAGTGGCCCCAGCATTTT
TRBJ1-5 | TRBV4-1 | NA | many | CASSQEQGNQPQHF | TGCGCCAGCAGCCAAGAACAGGGCAATCAGCCCCAGCATTTT
TRBJ1-1 | TRBV5-1 | NA | many | CASSLGPEAFF | TGCGCCAGCAGCTTGGGGCCAGAAGCTTTCTTT
TRBJ1-5 | TRBV20-1 | NA | many | CSARGGLIDQPQHF | TGCAGTGCTAGAGGGGGACTTATAGATCAGCCCCAGCATTTT
TRBJ2-7 | TRBV20-1 | NA | many | CSAPGGGYEQYF | TGCAGTGCTCCAGGAGGGGGCTACGAGCAGTACTTC
TRBJ1-5 | TRBV28 | NA | once | CASSFVISSNQPQHF | TGTGCCAGCAGTTTTGTGATTTCTAGCAATCAGCCCCAGCATTTT
TRBJ2-1 | TRBV30 | TRBD2 | NA | CAWTGLVPDEQFF | TGTGCCTGGACGGGACTAGTTCCTGATGAGCAGTTCTTC
TRBJ2-2 | TRBV4-1 | NA | NA | CASSQTPPGEPFF | TGCGCCAGCAGCCAAACCCCCCCCGGGGAGCCGTTTTTC
TRBJ1-4 | TRBV29-1 | NA | few | CSVLQGDEKLFF | TGCAGCGTTCTCCAGGGAGATGAAAAACTGTTTTTT
TRBJ1-5 | TRBV5-1 | NA | many | CASSLEGKGNQPQHF | TGCGCCAGCAGCTTGGAAGGGAAAGGCAATCAGCCCCAGCATTTT
TRBJ2-7 | TRBV3-1 | TRBD1 | few | CASSQLNRDRTIEQYF | TGTGCCAGCAGCCAACTAAACCGGGACAGGACCATCGAGCAGTACTTC
TRBJ2-1 | TRBV4-1 | TRBD2 | many | CASSHPTGTSGKDEQFF | TGCGCCAGCAGCCACCCCACCGGGACTAGCGGGAAAGATGAGCAGTTCTTC
TRBJ1-1 | TRBV20-1 | NA | many | CSARDPWNTEAFF | TGCAGTGCTAGAGACCCCTGGAACACTGAAGCTTTCTTT
TRBJ1-1 | TRBV7-3 | NA | many | CASSPPGGQPFF | TGTGCCAGCAGCCCCCCGGGGGGCCAGCCTTTCTTT
TRBJ2-7 | TRBV6-1 | TRBD2 | many | CASSTLTSGRGYEQYF | TGTGCCAGCAGTACCTTGACTAGCGGGAGAGGCTACGAGCAGTACTTC
TRBJ2-2 | TRBV20-1 | NA | many | CSAREGLNTGELFF | TGCAGTGCTAGAGAGGGACTCAACACCGGGGAGCTGTTTTTT
TRBJ2-1 | TRBV9 | NA | many | CASSVTGSSYNEQFF | TGTGCCAGCAGCGTTACAGGGAGCTCCTACAATGAGCAGTTCTTC
TRBJ1-2 | TRBV3-1 | TRBD1 | many | CASSQDLNRGGYTF | TGTGCCAGCAGCCAGGACCTTAACAGGGGCGGCTACACCTTC
TRBJ2-2 | TRBV24-1 | NA | many | CATSVGRGHTGELFF | TGTGCCACCAGTGTTGGCAGGGGTCACACCGGGGAGCTGTTTTTT
TRBJ2-5 | TRBV29-1 | NA | NA | CSVDRVDMETQYF | TGCAGCGTTGACAGGGTCGACATGGAGACCCAGTACTTC